This T cell receptor (beta chain) derives from a study of control samples from healthy donors and cancer patients. J lost 5 bases, V lost 6 bases, and 8 bases had no gene match. The length of the CDR3 is 15 residues. Germline V lookup: CDR1 MNHEY, CDR2 SVGAGI. Clones were sequenced by immunoSEQ multiplex PCR, and TCRdb holds only the in-frame ones, with some missing. Of 150,000 to 180,000 clones listed, around 96% are singletons. Material for sequencing was blood. This chain links TRBV6-5 with TRBJ1-3; TRBD1 aligns across 9 bases. This receptor was identified in a man in his forties or fifties in good health. The CDR3 spells CASSYRQGDRNTIYF. The CDR3 DNA reads TGTGCCAGCAGCTACCGACAGGGGGACAGAAACACCATATATTTT.